Each of the 20 T cell receptor beta chains below was sequenced from the same sample in a study of human T cells and chemical hapten exposure. Time point given: pre-sensitization, week 0. The treatment was: therapeutic diphenylcyclopropenone sensitization with weekly scalp DPC. TCRdb passed the RACE reads through MiXCR, listing each CDR3 protein once. The repertoire has 40,000 to 50,000 distinct CDR3 sequences, under 15% of them found once; the top ten carry 4.5% to 7%. This material consisted of whole blood, taken in connection with sensitization to the hapten diphenylcyclopropenone (DPC). These receptors originate from a woman between 25 and 40 years old with alopecia areata. Some clones in this sample may be carry-over from other donors' samples.

This clonotype was picked up many times. The chain joins TRBV5-5 to TRBJ1-4; D uncertain. The CDR3 contains 12 residues. V was pared by 2 bases and J by 7 bases, with 6 bases between. Germline loops: CDR1 SGHKS, CDR2 YYEKEE (reference sequence). CDR3 protein: CASSFTGEKLFF. The CDR3 DNA follows: TGTGCCAGCAGCTTTACTGGTGAAAAACTGTTTTTT.

The chain combines TRBV20-1 with TRBJ1-1; no clear D. This CDR3 has 15 amino acids. CDR1 and CDR2 from the germline V gene are DFQATT and SNEGSKA (reference sequence). With 0 bases removed from V and 5 bases from J, the gap between germline ends came to 16 bases. In DNA form, the CDR3 reads TGCAGTGCTAGAGATCCTAGTGCGGGAGGAACTGAAGCTTTCTTT. Protein sequence: CSARDPSAGGTEAFF.

This chain uses TRBV29-1 with TRBJ1-1; TRBD1 matches 7 bases. The germline V gene encodes CDR1 SQVTM and CDR2 ANQGSEA. CDR3 length equals 13 residues. With 6 bases clipped from V and 1 base from J, the junction kept 5 bases outside the gene matches. The CDR3 coding sequence is TGCAGCGTCGTACAGGGGTCGAACACTGAAGCTTTCTTT. Its protein is CSVVQGSNTEAFF.

This clonotype was counted ten times or more. The chain joins TRBV10-3 to TRBJ2-1; TRBD2 matches 11 bases. Germline loops: CDR1 ENHRY, CDR2 SYGVKD. Trimming at V came to 4 bases and at J to 4 bases, leaving 3 bases not matched to a gene. This CDR3 region has 15 residues. CDR3 coding DNA: TGTGCCATCAGTGGGACTAGCGGGTTGTACAATGAGCAGTTCTTC. Its protein is CAISGTSGLYNEQFF.

This clonotype was counted only a few times. This sequence joins TRBV5-6 and TRBJ2-7; D is uncertain. Germline loops: CDR1 SGHDT, CDR2 YYEEEE. CDR3 size: 12 residues. With 0 bases removed from V and 3 bases from J, the gap between germline ends came to 4 bases. The CDR3 nucleotides are TGTGCCAGCAGCTTGGAACACTACGAGCAGTACTTC. It is translated as CASSLEHYEQYF.

This clonotype showed up many times. The chain links TRBV19 to TRBJ2-7, with D possibly being TRBD1 or TRBD2 (6 bases each). Per the germline V gene, CDR1 is LNHDA and CDR2 is SQIVND (reference sequence). Between the trimmed V and J ends, which lost 1 base and 3 bases, there was a span of 10 bases. The CDR3 has 14 amino acids. For the CDR3, the DNA is TGTGCCAGTAGTATAGGCAGGGGAGGCTACGAGCAGTACTTC. Its protein is CASSIGRGGYEQYF.

There are a few counts of this clonotype. V is TRBV7-3 and J is TRBJ2-1; D might be TRBD1 (6 bases). The CDR3 is 17 amino acids. V shed 5 bases and J shed 2 bases, with 19 bases lying between them. Germline V gene data show CDR1 as SGHTA and CDR2 as FQGTGA. This CDR3 reads CASSPSPKRTAYNEQFF. The DNA of the CDR3 is TGTGCCAGCAGCCCCTCCCCCAAACGGACAGCCTACAATGAGCAGTTCTTC.

This clonotype has just one count. The chain links TRBV5-1 to TRBJ2-3; no firm D call. The CDR3 is 15 amino acids. CDR1 and CDR2 from the germline V gene are SGHRS and YFSETQ. With 6 bases removed from V and 4 bases from J, the gap between germline ends came to 18 bases. The CDR3 here is CASNPSPPLSDTQYF. CDR3 nucleotide sequence: TGCGCCAGCAATCCTTCCCCACCATTGTCAGATACGCAGTATTTT. Variable domain in full (rest from reference TRBV5-1 and TRBJ2-3): KAGVTQTPRYLIKTRGQQVTLSCSPISGHRSVSWYQQTPGQGLQFLFEYFSETQRNKGNFPGRFSGRQFSNSRSEMNVSTLELGDSALYLCASNPSPPLSDTQYFGPGTRLTVL.

The rearrangement uses TRBV27 and TRBJ2-7; D remains ambiguous. This CDR3 region has 13 residues. The germline V and J ends were trimmed by 3 bases and 0 bases, with 6 bases remaining between them. Germline lookup yields CDR1 MNHEY and CDR2 SMNVEV (reference sequence). CDR3 bases: TGTGCCAGCAGTTTCCGATACTCCTACGAGCAGTACTTC. This gives the protein CASSFRYSYEQYF.

About this clonotype: This may arise from a read error, as a much more abundant clone is one base away. The chain combines TRBV11-2 with TRBJ1-1, with 12 bases matching TRBD1. With V trimmed by 6 bases and J by 6 bases, 14 bases remained unmatched. Germline values: CDR1 SGHAT, CDR2 FQNNGV. The CDR3 totals 17 residues. The CDR3 protein is CASRGGTGGREDAEAFF. The DNA for the CDR3 is TGTGCCAGCAGAGGCGGGACAGGGGGCCGTGAGGACGCTGAAGCTTTCTTT.

The gene calls are TRBV20-1 and TRBJ2-1; 7 bases match TRBD2. V dropped 3 bases and J dropped 0; count of bases not matched to a gene: 5. Per the germline V gene, CDR1 is DFQATT and CDR2 is SNEGSKA (reference sequence). The CDR3 length is 15 residues. Here the CDR3 reads CSASPLAASYNEQFF. The CDR3 bases are TGCAGTGCTAGCCCTCTAGCGGCCTCCTACAATGAGCAGTTCTTC.

This clonotype occurred many times. The chain employs TRBV11-3 and TRBJ2-1; 7 bases align to TRBD2. The J segment lost 10 bases and the V segment lost 4 bases, leaving 13 bases of the junction unmatched. The length of the CDR3 is 15 residues. The germline gives CDR1 SGHNT, CDR2 YENEEA. The CDR3 region has the DNA TGTGCCAGCAGCTCGATGGGGGGAGGGCCCTTCGAGCAGTTCTTC. Amino acid sequence: CASSSMGGGPFEQFF.

The genes are TRBV28 and TRBJ1-1; D uncertain. Trimming took 8 bases from V and 1 from J, leaving 8 bases between them. The CDR3 runs to 12 residues. Germline CDR1 MDHEN, CDR2 SYDVKM. CDR3 nucleotides: TGTGCCAGCTACAGTTGGAACACTGAAGCTTTCTTT. Encoded protein: CASYSWNTEAFF.

The rearrangement uses TRBV4-3 and TRBJ2-5, with TRBD2 matching 10 bases. Germline V lookup: CDR1 LGHNA, CDR2 YSLEER. The CDR3 is 17 residues long. V lost 0 bases and J lost 1; bases outside the gene matches: 5. CDR3 loop: CASSQDGRTSGQETQYF. Here the CDR3 DNA reads TGCGCCAGCAGCCAAGATGGAAGGACTAGCGGCCAAGAGACCCAGTACTTC.

This chain links TRBV5-1 with TRBJ2-3; 12 bases align to TRBD2. The CDR3 contains 16 residues. The V and J ends lost 4 bases and 2 bases, in that order; junction bases with no gene match: 5. CDR1 SGHRS and CDR2 YFSETQ come from the germline V gene. The CDR3 DNA reads as TGCGCCAGCAGCGGCGGACTAGCGGGATCCACAGATACGCAGTATTTT. Protein product: CASSGGLAGSTDTQYF.

The chain links TRBV24-1 to TRBJ2-7; 14 bases line up with TRBD2. The trim removed 4 bases at V and 7 bases at J, leaving 5 bases unmatched. The CDR3 contains 15 residues. The germline V gene has CDR1 KGHDR and CDR2 SFDVKD. CDR3 bases: TGTGCCACCAGTGAGGCGGGACTAGCGGGAGATGAGCAGTACTTC. This codes for CATSEAGLAGDEQYF.

This clonotype was seen more than once but under ten times. At one boundary the junction diverges from the germline segment, which might be a read error. The chain joins TRBV7-7 to TRBJ2-3; maybe TRBD2 (6 bases). Germline CDR1 SSHAT, CDR2 FNYEAQ (reference sequence). The CDR3 totals 13 residues. The CDR3 DNA reads TGTGCTAGCAGCTTGGGACTTACAGATACGCAGTATTTT. Translation: CASSLGLTDTQYF.

This clonotype was seen a few times. The chain uses TRBV20-1 and TRBJ2-1; no definite D call. Per germline, CDR1 DFQATT and CDR2 SNEGSKA (reference sequence). The CDR3 is 11 amino acids. Trimming took off 7 bases at V and 5 bases at J, with 9 bases between the two ends. CDR3 sequence (DNA): TGCAGTGGAAGTGTTGACAATGAGCAGTTCTTC. Its translation: CSGSVDNEQFF.

This clonotype turned up a few times. V gene TRBV7-8 combines with J gene TRBJ2-5; the D call may be TRBD1 or TRBD2 (5 bases each). In germline, CDR1 is SGHVS, CDR2 FQNEAQ. V was shortened by 3 bases and J by 0 bases, with 8 bases between the two germline ends. The CDR3 spans 14 residues. The CDR3: CASSLGPYQETQYF. The CDR3 bases are TGTGCCAGCAGCTTGGGACCGTACCAAGAGACCCAGTACTTC.

This clonotype was observed many times. The chain uses TRBV29-1 and TRBJ1-1, with D perhaps matching TRBD1 (6 bases). CDR1 is SQVTM, CDR2 ANQGSEA, per germline. Trimming removed 4 bases at V and 1 base at J, with 13 bases between. The CDR3 runs 14 residues. The CDR3 protein is CSVAKDSANTEAFF. Written as DNA, the CDR3 is TGCAGCGTTGCCAAGGACAGCGCGAACACTGAAGCTTTCTTT.